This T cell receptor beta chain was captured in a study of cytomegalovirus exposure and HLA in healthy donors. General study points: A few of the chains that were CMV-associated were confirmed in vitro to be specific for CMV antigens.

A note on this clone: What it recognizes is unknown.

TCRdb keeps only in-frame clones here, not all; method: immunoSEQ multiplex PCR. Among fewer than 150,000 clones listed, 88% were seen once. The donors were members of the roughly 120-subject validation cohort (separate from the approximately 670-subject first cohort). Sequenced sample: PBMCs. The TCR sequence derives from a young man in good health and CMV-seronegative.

CDR3 sequence reads: CASSLGGGVSYNEQFF. DNA of the CDR3: TGTGCCAGCAGCTTAGGAGGGGGGGTGTCCTACAATGAGCAGTTCTTC. The gene calls are TRBV13 and TRBJ2-1, with D maybe TRBD2 (7 bases). This CDR3 contains 16 residues. Germline V CDR1 and CDR2: PRHDT, FYEKMQ (reference sequence). Trimming took off 0 bases at V and 1 base at J, with 10 bases between the two ends.